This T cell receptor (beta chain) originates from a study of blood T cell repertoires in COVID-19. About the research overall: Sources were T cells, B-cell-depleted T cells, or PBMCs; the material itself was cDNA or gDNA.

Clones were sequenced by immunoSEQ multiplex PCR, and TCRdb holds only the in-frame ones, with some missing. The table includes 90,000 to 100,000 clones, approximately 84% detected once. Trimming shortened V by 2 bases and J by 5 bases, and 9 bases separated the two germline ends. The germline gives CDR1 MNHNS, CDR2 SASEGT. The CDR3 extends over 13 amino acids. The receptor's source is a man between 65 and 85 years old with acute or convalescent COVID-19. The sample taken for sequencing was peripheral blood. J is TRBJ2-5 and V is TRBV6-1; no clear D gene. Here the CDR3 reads CASSEILRETQYF. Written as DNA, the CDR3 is TGTGCCAGCAGTGAAATATTGAGGGAGACCCAGTACTTC.